Sequencing of this T cell receptor (beta chain) was carried out in a study of tumor and adjacent non-tumor tissue in lung cancer. Study-level information: There were around eleven adenocarcinoma, 2 squamous cell carcinoma and 1 small cell lung cancer cases. Stage I to III disease affected 10 men and 4 or 5 women aged about 30 to 85. Overall study results and limits: Tumor tissue had significantly higher TCR diversity than normal lung.

Three rounds of nested PCR, following a modified ARM-PCR protocol, produced the TCRbeta library. A single record per CDR3 protein comes from TCRdb applying MiXCR to the multiplex PCR reads. Found here are fewer than 85,000 distinct CDR3 sequences, over 75% of them singletons; the top ten hold approximately 12%. No cell sorting was done before RNA was extracted from the tissue. Newly diagnosed lung cancer patients had thoracic surgery in China, August–late 2014, without prior chemotherapy. In the case of this clonotype: Its antigen is still unknown. It may be a read error: a sequence one base away is much more abundant.

The CDR3 is 15 amino acids. The sequenced material came from lung tumor tissue. This TCR derives from a woman between 50 and 59 years old with non-small cell lung cancer. The V and J genes are TRBV21-1 and TRBJ2-7; TRBD2 is the table's D call, not checked against the DNA. TRBV21-1 is a recognized pseudogene. CDR3 DNA sequence: TGTGCCAGCAACAAAGTAGTCGACCCTTACTACGAGCAGTACTTC. It encodes CASNKVVDPYYEQYF.